The text below deals with one TCR beta chain. Produced via immunoSEQ multiplex PCR; TCRdb's table is partial and in-frame only. The sample has hundreds of thousands of clones; around 91% are singletons. This specimen belongs to a study of blood T cell repertoires in COVID-19. Source material: PBMCs or T cells enriched from blood (not recorded which). The origin of this receptor is a man between 25 and 39 years old who had been exposed to COVID-19.

CDR3 coding DNA: TGCAGCGTAGCACCTGGGGGCTCCGGGGCCAACGTCCTGACTTTC. It is translated as CSVAPGGSGANVLTF. The chain has TRBV29-1 and TRBJ2-6; the D gene is possibly TRBD1 (6 bases). The CDR3 totals 15 residues. Trimming left V 6 bases short and J 4 bases short, with 16 bases between. Germline V gives CDR1 SQVTM, CDR2 ANQGSEA.